This TCR beta chain was documented in a study of Tregs in tolerant kidney transplant recipients. General study points: Tregs expanded with activated donor B cells seemed most donor-specific. Biological reproducibility was not directly addressed, but technical replication error appeared minimal.

Unstimulated regulatory T cells (CD4+CD25+CD127-), CD4+CD25- non-regulatory cells, CD4 and CD8 cells were FACS-sorted from thawed PBMCs. Turning to this clone: The antigen remains undetermined.

The table came from immunoSEQ multiplex PCR; TCRdb's copy has only in-frame clones and leaves some out. This table holds some 250,000 clones, more than 65% found once. Sequencing was done on a sample of CD4+ T cells from blood. This TCR was recovered from a human donor in good health.

As DNA, the CDR3 is TGTGCCAGCAGCAGACAGGGGGCAATTGACTATGGCTACACCTTC. Residues: CASSRQGAIDYGYTF. The chain combines TRBV6-5 with TRBJ1-2, with 10 nucleotides matching TRBD1. Germline CDR1 and CDR2: MNHEY and SVGAGI. The CDR3 is made up of 15 amino acids. The ends lost 6 bases at V and 3 bases at J; junction bases unmatched: 7.